This T cell receptor (beta chain) appears in the sequencing data of a study of blood T cell repertoires in COVID-19. The CDR3 runs 13 residues. Trimming cost V 1 base and J 7 bases, with 8 bases left between them. Germline assignment: CDR1 LGHNA and CDR2 YSLEER. Assay: immunoSEQ multiplex PCR; the TCRdb copy retains only in-frame clones and omits some. The sample holds 380,000 or so clones, around 92% seen once. V usage is TRBV4-3 and J usage is TRBJ1-5, with D uncertain. The source material was peripheral blood. This TCR derives from a man in his forties or fifties with acute or convalescent COVID-19. CDR3 bases: TGCGCCAGCAGCCAAGGACAAGAACAGCCCCAGCATTTT. Translated: CASSQGQEQPQHF.